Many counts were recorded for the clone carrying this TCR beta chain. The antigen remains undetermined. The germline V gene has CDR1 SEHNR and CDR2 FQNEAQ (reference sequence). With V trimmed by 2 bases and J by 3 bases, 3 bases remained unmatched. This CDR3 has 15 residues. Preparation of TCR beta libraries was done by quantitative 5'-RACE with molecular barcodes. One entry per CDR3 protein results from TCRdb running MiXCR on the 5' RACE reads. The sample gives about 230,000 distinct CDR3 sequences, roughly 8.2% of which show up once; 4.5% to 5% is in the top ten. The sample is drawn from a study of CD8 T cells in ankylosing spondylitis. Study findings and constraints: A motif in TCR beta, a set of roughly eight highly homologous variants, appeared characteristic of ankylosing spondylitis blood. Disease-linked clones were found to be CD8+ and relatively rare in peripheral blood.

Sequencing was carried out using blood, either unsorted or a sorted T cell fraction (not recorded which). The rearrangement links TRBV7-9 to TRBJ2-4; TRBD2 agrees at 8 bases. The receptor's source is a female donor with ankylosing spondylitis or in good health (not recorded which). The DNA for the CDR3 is TGTGCCAGCAGCTTAAGCGGGAGAGGCAAAAACATTCAGTACTTC. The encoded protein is CASSLSGRGKNIQYF. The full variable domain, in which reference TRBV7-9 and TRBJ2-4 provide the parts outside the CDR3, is DTGVSQNPRHKITKRGQNVTFRCDPISEHNRLYWYRQTLGQGPEFLTYFQNEAQLEKSRLLSDRFSAERPKGSFSTLEIQRTEQGDSAMYLCASSLSGRGKNIQYFGAGTRLSVL.